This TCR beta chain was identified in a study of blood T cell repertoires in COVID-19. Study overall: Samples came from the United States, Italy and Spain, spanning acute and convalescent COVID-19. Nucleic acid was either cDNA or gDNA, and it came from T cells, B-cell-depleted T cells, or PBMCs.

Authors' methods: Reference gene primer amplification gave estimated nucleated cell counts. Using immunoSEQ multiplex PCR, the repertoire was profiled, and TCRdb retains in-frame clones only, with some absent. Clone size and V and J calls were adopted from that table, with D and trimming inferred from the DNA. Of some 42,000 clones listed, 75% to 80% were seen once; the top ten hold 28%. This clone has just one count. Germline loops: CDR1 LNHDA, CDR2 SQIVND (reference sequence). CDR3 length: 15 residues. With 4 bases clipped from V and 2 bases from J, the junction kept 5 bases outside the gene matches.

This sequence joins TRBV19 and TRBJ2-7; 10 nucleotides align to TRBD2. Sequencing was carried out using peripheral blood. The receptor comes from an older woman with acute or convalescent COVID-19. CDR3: CASSTIAGGPYEQYF. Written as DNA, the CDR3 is TGTGCCAGTAGTACTATAGCGGGAGGACCCTACGAGCAGTACTTC. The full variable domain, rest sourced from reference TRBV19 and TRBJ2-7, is DGGITQSPKYLFRKEGQNVTLSCEQNLNHDAMYWYRQDPGQGLRLIYYSQIVNDFQKGDIAEGYSVSREKKESFPLTVTSAQKNPTAFYLCASSTIAGGPYEQYFGPGTRLTVT.